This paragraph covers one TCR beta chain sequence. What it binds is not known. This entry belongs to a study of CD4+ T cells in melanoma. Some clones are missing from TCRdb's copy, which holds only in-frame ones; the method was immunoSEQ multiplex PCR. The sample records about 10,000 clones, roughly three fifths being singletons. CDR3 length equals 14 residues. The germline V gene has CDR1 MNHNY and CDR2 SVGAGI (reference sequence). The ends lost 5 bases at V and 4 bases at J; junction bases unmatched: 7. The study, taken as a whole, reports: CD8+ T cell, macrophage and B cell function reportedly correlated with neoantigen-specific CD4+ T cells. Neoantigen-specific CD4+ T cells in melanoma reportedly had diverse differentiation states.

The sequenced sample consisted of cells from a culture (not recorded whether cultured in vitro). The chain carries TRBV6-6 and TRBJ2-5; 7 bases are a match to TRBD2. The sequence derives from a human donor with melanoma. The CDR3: CASSARGGRETQYF. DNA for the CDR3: TGTGCCAGCAGTGCCCGGGGAGGGCGAGAGACCCAGTACTTC.